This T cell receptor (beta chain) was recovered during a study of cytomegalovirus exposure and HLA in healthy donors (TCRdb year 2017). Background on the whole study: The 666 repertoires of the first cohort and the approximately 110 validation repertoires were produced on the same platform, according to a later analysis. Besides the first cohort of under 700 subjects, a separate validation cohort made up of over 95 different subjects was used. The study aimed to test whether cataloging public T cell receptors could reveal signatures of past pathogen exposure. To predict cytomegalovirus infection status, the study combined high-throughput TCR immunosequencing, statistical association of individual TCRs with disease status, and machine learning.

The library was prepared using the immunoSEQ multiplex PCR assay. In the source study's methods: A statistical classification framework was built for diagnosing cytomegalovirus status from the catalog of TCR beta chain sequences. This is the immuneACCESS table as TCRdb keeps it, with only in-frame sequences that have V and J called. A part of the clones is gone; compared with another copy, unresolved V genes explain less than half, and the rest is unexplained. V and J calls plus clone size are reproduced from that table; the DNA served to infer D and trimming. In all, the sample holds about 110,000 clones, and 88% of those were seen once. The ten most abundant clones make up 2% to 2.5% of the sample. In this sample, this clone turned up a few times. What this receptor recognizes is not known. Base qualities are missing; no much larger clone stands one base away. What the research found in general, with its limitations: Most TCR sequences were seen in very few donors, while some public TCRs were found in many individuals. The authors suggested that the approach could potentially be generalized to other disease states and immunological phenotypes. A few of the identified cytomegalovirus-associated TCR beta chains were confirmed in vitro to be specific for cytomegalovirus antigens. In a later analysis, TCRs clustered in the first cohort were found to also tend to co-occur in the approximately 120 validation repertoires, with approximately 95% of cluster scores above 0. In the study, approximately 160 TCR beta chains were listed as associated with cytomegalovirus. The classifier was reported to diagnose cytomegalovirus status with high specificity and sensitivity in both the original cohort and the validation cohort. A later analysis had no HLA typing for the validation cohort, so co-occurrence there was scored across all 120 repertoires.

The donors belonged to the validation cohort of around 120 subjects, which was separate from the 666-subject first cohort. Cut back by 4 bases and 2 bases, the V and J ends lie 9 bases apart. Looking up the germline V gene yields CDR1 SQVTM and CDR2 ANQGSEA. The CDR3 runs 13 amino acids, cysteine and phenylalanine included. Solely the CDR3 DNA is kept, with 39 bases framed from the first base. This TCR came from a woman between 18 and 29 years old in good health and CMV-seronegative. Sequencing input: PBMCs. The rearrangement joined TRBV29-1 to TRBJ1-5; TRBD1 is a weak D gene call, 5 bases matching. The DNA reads TGCAGCGTTGGTGGGGCGGGCAATCAGCCCCAGCATTTT. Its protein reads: CSVGGAGNQPQHF. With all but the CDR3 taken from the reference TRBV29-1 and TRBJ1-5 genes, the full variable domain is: SAVISQKPSRDICQRGTSLTIQCQVDSQVTMMFWYRQQPGQSLTLIATANQGSEATYESGFVIDKFPISRPNLTFSTLTVSNMSPEDSSIYLCSVGGAGNQPQHFGDGTRLSIL.